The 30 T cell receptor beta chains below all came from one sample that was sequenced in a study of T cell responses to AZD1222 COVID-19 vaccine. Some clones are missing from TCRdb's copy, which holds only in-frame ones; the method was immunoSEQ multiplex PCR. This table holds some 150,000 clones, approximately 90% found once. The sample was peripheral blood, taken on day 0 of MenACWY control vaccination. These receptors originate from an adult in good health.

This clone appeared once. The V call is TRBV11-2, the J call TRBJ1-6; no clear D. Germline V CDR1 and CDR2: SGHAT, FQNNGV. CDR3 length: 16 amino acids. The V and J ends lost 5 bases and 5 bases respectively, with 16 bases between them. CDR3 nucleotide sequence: TGTGCCAGCAGCCCCTTGCGGACTCTCGATAATTCACCCCTCCACTTT. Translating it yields CASSPLRTLDNSPLHF.

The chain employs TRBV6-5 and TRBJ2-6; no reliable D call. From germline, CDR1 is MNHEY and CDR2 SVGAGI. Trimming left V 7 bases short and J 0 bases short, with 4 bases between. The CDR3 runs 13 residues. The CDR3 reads CASTSSGANVLTF. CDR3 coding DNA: TGTGCCAGCACCTCCTCTGGGGCCAACGTCCTGACTTTC.

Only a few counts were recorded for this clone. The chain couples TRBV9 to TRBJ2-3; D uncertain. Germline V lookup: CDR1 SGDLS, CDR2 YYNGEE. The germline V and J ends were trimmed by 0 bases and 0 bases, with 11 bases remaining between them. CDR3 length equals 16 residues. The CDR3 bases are TGTGCCAGCAGCGTAGCTCTGGGTTTGAGCACAGATACGCAGTATTTT. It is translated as CASSVALGLSTDTQYF.

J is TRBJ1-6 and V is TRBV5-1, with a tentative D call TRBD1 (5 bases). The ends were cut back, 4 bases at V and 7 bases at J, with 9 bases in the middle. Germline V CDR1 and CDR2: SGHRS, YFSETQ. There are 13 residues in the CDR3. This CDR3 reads CASSQGRNSPLHF. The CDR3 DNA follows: TGCGCCAGCAGCCAGGGACGGAATTCACCCCTCCACTTT.

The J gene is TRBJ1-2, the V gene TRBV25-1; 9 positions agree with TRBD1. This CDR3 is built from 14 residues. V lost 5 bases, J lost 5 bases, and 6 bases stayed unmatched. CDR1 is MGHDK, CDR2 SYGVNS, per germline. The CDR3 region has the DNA TGTGCCAGCAGTCCAATGGGACAGGGTTATGGCTACACCTTC. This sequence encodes CASSPMGQGYGYTF.

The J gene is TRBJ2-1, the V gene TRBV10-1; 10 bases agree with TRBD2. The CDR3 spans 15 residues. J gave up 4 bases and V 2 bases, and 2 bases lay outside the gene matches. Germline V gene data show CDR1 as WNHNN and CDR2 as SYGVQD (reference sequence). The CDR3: CASSETSGTYNEQFF. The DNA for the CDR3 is TGCGCCAGCAGTGAGACTAGCGGGACTTACAATGAGCAGTTCTTC.

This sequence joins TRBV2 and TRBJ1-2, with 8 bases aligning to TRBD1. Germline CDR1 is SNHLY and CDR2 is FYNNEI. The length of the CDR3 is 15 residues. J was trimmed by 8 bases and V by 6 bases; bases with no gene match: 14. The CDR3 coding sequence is TGTGCCAGCAGGACAGATCTTGGACAGGGAAAGGGCTACACCTTC. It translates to CASRTDLGQGKGYTF. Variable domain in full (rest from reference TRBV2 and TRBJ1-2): EPEVTQTPSHQVTQMGQEVILRCVPISNHLYFYWYRQILGQKVEFLVSFYNNEISEKSEIFDDQFSVERPDGSNFTLKIRSTKLEDSAMYFCASRTDLGQGKGYTFGSGTRLTVV.

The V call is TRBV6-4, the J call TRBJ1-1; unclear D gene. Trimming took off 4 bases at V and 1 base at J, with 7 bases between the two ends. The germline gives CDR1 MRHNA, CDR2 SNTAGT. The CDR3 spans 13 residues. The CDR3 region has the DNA TGTGCCAGCAGTGTGGACGCGAACACTGAAGCTTTCTTT. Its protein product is CASSVDANTEAFF.

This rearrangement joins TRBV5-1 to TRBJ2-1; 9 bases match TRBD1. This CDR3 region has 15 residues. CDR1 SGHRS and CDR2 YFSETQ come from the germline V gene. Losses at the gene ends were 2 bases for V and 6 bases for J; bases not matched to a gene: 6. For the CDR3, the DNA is TGCGCCAGCAGCTTAACGGGACAGGGTGCCAATGAGCAGTTCTTC. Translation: CASSLTGQGANEQFF. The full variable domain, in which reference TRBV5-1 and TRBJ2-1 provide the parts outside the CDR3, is KAGVTQTPRYLIKTRGQQVTLSCSPISGHRSVSWYQQTPGQGLQFLFEYFSETQRNKGNFPGRFSGRQFSNSRSEMNVSTLELGDSALYLCASSLTGQGANEQFFGPGTRLTVL.

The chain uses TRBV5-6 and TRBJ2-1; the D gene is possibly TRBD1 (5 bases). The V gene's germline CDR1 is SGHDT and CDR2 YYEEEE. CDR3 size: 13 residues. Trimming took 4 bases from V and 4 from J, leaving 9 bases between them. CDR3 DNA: TGTGCCAGCAGCCCAGGGTGGTACAATGAGCAGTTCTTC. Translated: CASSPGWYNEQFF.

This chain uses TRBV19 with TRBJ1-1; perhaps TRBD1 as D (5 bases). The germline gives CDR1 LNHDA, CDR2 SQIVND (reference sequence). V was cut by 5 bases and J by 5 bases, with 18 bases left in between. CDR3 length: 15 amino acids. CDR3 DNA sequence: TGTGCCAGTAGTGCTTGGCAGGGCGGGGGGACTGAAGCTTTCTTT. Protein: CASSAWQGGGTEAFF.

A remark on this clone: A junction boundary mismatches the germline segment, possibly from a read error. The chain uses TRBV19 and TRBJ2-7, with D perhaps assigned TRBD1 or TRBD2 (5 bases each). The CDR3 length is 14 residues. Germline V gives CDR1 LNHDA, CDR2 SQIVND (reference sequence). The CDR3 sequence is CASSLDSGRYEQYF. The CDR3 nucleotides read TGTGCCAGTAGTTTAGACAGCGGCCGGTACGAGCAGTACTTC.

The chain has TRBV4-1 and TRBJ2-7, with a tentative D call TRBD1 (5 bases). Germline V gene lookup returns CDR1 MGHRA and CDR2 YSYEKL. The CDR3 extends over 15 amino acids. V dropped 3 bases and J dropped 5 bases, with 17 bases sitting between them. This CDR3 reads CASSQVKGLRHEQYF. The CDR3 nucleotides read TGCGCCAGCAGCCAGGTTAAGGGGTTACGACACGAGCAGTACTTC.

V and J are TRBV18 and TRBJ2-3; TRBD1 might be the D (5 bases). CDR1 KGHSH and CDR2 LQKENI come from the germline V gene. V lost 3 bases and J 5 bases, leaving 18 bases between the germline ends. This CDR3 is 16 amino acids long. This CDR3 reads CASSPRGSASKDTQYF. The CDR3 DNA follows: TGTGCCAGCTCACCTAGGGGAAGCGCAAGTAAAGATACGCAGTATTTT. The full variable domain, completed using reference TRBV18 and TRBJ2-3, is NAGVMQNPRHLVRRRGQEARLRCSPMKGHSHVYWYRQLPEEGLKFMVYLQKENIIDESGMPKERFSAEFPKEGPSILRIQQVVRGDSAAYFCASSPRGSASKDTQYFGPGTRLTVL.

For the CDR3, the DNA is TGTGCCAGCAGCCAAGATCGGTCGGTCTATGGCTACACCTTC. Protein product: CASSQDRSVYGYTF. The chain employs TRBV4-2 and TRBJ1-2, with D unclear. The CDR3 runs to 14 residues. V was trimmed by 0 bases and J by 4 bases, leaving 9 bases between them. Germline-derived CDR1 and CDR2 are LGHNA and YNFKEQ.

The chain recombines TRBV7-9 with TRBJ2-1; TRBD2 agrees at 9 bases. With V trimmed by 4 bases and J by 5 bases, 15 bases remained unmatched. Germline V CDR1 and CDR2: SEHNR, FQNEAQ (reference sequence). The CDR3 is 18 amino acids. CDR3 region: CASSSPFPGLAFNNEQFF. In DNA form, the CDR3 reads TGTGCCAGCAGCTCACCGTTTCCGGGACTAGCATTCAACAATGAGCAGTTCTTC.

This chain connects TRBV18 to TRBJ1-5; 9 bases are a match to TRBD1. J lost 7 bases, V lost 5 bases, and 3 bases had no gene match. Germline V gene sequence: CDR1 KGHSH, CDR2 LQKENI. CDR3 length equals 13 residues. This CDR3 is CASSRDRDQPQHF. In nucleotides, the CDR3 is TGTGCCAGCTCAAGGGACAGGGACCAGCCCCAGCATTTT.

CDR3 bases: TGTGCCAGCAGCTTCGCCTCAGGGGCGGGAAACACCATATATTTT. Translation: CASSFASGAGNTIYF. The rearrangement links TRBV7-2 to TRBJ1-3; weak D call: TRBD1 (6 bases). V lost 3 bases to trimming and J lost 4 bases, with 13 bases between them. Germline CDR1 reads SGHTA; CDR2 reads FQGNSA. The CDR3 covers 15 residues. Full variable domain (missing parts from reference TRBV7-2 and TRBJ1-3): GAGVSQSPSNKVTEKGKDVELRCDPISGHTALYWYRQSLGQGLEFLIYFQGNSAPDKSGLPSDRFSAERTGGSVSTLTIQRTQQEDSAVYLCASSFASGAGNTIYFGEGSWLTVV.

CDR3 DNA: TGTGCCAGTAGTACTGACAGGGTCGGCCGTGAAAAACTGTTTTTT. As protein: CASSTDRVGREKLFF. The chain recombines TRBV19 with TRBJ1-4; 7 nucleotides agree with TRBD1. The CDR3 spans 15 residues. Germline V lookup: CDR1 LNHDA, CDR2 SQIVND (reference sequence). With 4 bases clipped from V and 7 bases from J, the junction kept 9 bases outside the gene matches.

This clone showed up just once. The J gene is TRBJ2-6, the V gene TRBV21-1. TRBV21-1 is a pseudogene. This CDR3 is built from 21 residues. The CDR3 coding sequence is TGTGCCAGCAGACGTTCCTTCTGGGGGACCCTACAACGCTCTGGGGCCAACGTCCTGACTTTC. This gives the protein CASRRSFWGTLQRSGANVLTF.

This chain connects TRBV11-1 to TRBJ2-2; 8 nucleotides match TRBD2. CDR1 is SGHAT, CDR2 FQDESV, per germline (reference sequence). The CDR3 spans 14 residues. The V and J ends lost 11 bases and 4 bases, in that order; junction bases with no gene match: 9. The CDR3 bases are TGTGCCGGCGGGGGGCCAGTGTCCACCGGGGAGCTGTTTTTT. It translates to CAGGGPVSTGELFF.

The CDR3 bases are TGTGCCAGCAGCTTGGGTTTGATGAACACTGAAGCTTTCTTT. This sequence encodes CASSLGLMNTEAFF. The gene calls are TRBV5-6 and TRBJ1-1; D is uncertain. V lost 0 bases and J 0 bases, leaving 6 bases between the germline ends. Per germline, CDR1 SGHDT and CDR2 YYEEEE. The CDR3 is made up of 14 amino acids.

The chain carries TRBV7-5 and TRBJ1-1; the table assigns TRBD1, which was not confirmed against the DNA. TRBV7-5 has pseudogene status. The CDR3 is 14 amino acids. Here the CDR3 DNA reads TGTGCCAGAAGCTTAGTATCGGGACAGAGAAAAGCTTTCTTT. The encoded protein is CARSLVSGQRKAFF.

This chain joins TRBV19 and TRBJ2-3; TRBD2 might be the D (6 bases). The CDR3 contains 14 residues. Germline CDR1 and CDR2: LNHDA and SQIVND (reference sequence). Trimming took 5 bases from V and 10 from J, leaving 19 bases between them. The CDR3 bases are TGTGCCAGTAGTCAGACTAGTTCCCCCCGATCGCAGTATTTT. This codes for CASSQTSSPRSQYF.

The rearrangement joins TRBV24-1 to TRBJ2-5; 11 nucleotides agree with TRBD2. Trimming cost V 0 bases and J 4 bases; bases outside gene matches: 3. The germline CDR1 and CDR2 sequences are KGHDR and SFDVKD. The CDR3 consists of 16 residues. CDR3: CATSDLGSGRGETQYF. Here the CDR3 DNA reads TGTGCCACCAGTGATTTGGGTAGCGGGAGGGGAGAGACCCAGTACTTC.

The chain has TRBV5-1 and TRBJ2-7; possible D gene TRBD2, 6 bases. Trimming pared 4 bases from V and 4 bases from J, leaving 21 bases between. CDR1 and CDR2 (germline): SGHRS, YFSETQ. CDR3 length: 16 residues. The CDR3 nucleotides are TGCGCCAGCAGCATCCACGGGACCGAGGAGGGGTACGAGCAGTACTTC. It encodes CASSIHGTEEGYEQYF.

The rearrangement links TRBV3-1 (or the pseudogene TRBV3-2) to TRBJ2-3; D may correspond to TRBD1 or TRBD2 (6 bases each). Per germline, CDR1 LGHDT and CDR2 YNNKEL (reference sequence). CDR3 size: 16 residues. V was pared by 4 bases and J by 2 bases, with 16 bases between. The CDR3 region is CASSPEWGATTDTQYF. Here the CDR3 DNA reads TGTGCCAGCAGCCCTGAATGGGGGGCAACCACAGATACGCAGTATTTT.

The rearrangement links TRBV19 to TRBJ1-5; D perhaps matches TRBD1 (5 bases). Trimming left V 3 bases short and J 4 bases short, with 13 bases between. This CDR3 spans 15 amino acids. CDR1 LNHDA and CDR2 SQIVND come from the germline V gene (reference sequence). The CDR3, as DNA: TGTGCCAGTAGTATCTGGGGCGACAAAAATCAGCCCCAGCATTTT. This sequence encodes CASSIWGDKNQPQHF. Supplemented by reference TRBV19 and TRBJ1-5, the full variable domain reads DGGITQSPKYLFRKEGQNVTLSCEQNLNHDAMYWYRQDPGQGLRLIYYSQIVNDFQKGDIAEGYSVSREKKESFPLTVTSAQKNPTAFYLCASSIWGDKNQPQHFGDGTRLSIL.

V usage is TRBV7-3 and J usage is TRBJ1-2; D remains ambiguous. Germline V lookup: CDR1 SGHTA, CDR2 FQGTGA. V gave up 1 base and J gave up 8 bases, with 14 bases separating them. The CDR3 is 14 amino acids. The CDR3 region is CASSLSPTSGGYTF. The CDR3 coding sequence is TGTGCCAGCAGCTTAAGTCCGACGAGCGGGGGCTACACCTTC.

CDR3 region: CASSLVGTGGTYEQYF. The DNA of the CDR3 is TGTGCCAGCAGCTTAGTGGGGACAGGGGGCACGTACGAGCAGTACTTC. The chain carries TRBV7-2 and TRBJ2-7; 12 nucleotides agree with TRBD1. The length of the CDR3 is 16 residues. CDR1 and CDR2 from the germline V gene are SGHTA and FQGNSA. V lost 1 base to trimming and J lost 4 bases; unmatched junction nucleotides: 5.